This T cell receptor beta chain comes out of a study of Ad26.COV2.S vaccination and SARS-CoV-2 variants. Study overall: A participant enrolled in the COV1001 Ad26.COV2.S trial arm provided the sample.

The data were produced by immunoSEQ multiplex PCR, yet TCRdb's version contains in-frame clones alone and is incomplete. The sample lists about 280,000 clones; about 89% were seen once. Trimming stripped 2 bases from V and 6 bases from J, with 11 bases between. The CDR3 length is 13 residues. Germline assignment: CDR1 SGHAT and CDR2 FQNNGV. Treatment described: approximately 18 received Ad26.COV2.S at low or high dose, single or two shots; 5 received placebo; per-sample allocation not given. Sampling occurred on day 63 after the first vaccine or placebo injection. Expression of Wuhan-strain SARS-CoV-2 spike came from the Ad26 vector that formed the vaccine.

The sequence was obtained from a person between 18 and 59 years old who received the Ad26.COV2.S COVID-19 vaccine or a placebo. The genes are TRBV11-2 and TRBJ2-7; D gene uncertain. The source was peripheral blood, collected in a trial of Ad26.COV2.S vaccine versus placebo. In nucleotides, the CDR3 is TGTGCCAGCAGCTTATTTCTTAACCTCGAGCAGTACTTC. Translating it yields CASSLFLNLEQYF.